A single sample is the source of the 4 T cell receptor beta chains below, sequenced in a study of response to subunit inactivated influenza vaccine. TCRdb fed the RT-PCR reads into MiXCR, producing one record per CDR3 protein. The sample has 450,000 to 600,000 distinct CDR3 sequences, approximately 17% seen once. Sequenced here: CD4+ T cells sorted from PBMCs, sampled approximately 25 months after vaccination. The receptors were sampled from a man in his fifties or sixties who received an inactivated influenza vaccine.

This clonotype turned up a few times. The chain joins TRBV7-8 to TRBJ1-1; 7 bases agree with TRBD1. The CDR3 is 14 amino acids. The germline gives CDR1 SGHVS, CDR2 FQNEAQ. With V trimmed by 8 bases and J by 1 base, 7 bases remained unmatched. The CDR3 DNA reads as TGTGCCAGCTATAAGGGACAGCAGAACACTGAAGCTTTCTTT. The encoded protein is CASYKGQQNTEAFF.

J is TRBJ1-2 and V is TRBV29-1, with TRBD1 identical over 9 bases. Germline CDR1 reads SQVTM; CDR2 reads ANQGSEA. The junction had 6 bases not matched to a gene; V was cut back by 7 bases and J by 3 bases. CDR3 length: 13 amino acids. In DNA, the CDR3 is TGCAGCGGGACACAGGGGGCGGACTATGGCTACACCTTC. Protein: CSGTQGADYGYTF.

This clonotype has only a few counts. The CDR3 region has the DNA TGCAGTGCTAGAGATGGGGGGGCCGGGGAGCTGTTTTTT. Its translation is CSARDGGAGELFF. The chain carries TRBV20-1 and TRBJ2-2, with 7 bases identical to TRBD2. The CDR3 has 13 amino acids. Per germline, CDR1 DFQATT and CDR2 SNEGSKA (reference sequence). The ends lost 0 bases at V and 6 bases at J; junction bases unmatched: 1.

This clonotype has a handful of counts. The chain carries TRBV12-3 or TRBV12-4 and TRBJ2-3; D ambiguous. The CDR3 has 15 residues. The V and J ends lost 7 bases and 7 bases respectively, with 21 bases between them. The CDR3 region has the DNA TGTGCCAGCACCTTAGACGGCGGTTCCTCCTATACGCAGTATTTT. Protein: CASTLDGGSSYTQYF.